The next 16 T cell receptor beta chains were all read from a single sample in a study of spatial heterogeneity in lung cancer. TCRdb called the 5' RACE reads again in MiXCR, with one record for every CDR3 protein. Among 4,000 to 6,000 distinct CDR3 sequences listed, approximately 20% were seen once. The time point denotes: sample taken at primary tumor resection. Without sorting, whole RNA was sequenced from tumor, nontumor lung or frozen PBMC. The sample in question was normal lung tissue next to the tumor, obtained at surgery. Receptors originate from a male donor with early-stage non-small cell lung cancer.

This clonotype is labeled medium-sized (0.01 to 0.1%). For a library built for alpha chains, this beta chain is a stray read; little rests on its size. The CDR3 sequence: CATSEPRDGTGELFF. CDR3 bases: TGTGCCACCAGTGAGCCCAGGGATGGCACCGGGGAGCTGTTTTTT. The rearrangement uses TRBV24-1 and TRBJ2-2, with D possibly matching TRBD1 (5 bases). The CDR3 is made up of 15 amino acids. In germline, CDR1 is KGHDR, CDR2 SFDVKD. V was trimmed by 4 bases and J by 4 bases, leaving 12 bases between them.

This clonotype is medium-sized. A library made for alpha chains picked up this beta chain off target, so its size means little. This chain joins TRBV20-1 and TRBJ2-1; 8 bases map to TRBD2. Looked up from germline, CDR1 is DFQATT and CDR2 is SNEGSKA (reference sequence). This CDR3 region has 14 residues. Trimming at V came to 7 bases and at J to 8 bases, leaving 13 bases not matched to a gene. This CDR3 is CSVLARLASHEQFF. CDR3 sequence (DNA): TGCAGTGTCCTTGCCCGACTAGCGTCTCATGAGCAGTTCTTC.

As for this clonotype: The size of this beta chain means little, since it is a stray read in a library made for alpha chains. The V call is TRBV20-1, the J call TRBJ1-6; 9 bases align to TRBD1. Losses at the gene ends were 2 bases for V and 6 bases for J; bases not matched to a gene: 5. The CDR3 covers 15 residues. Germline V gives CDR1 DFQATT, CDR2 SNEGSKA (reference sequence). DNA for the CDR3: TGCAGTGCTAGATCGGACAGGGGAGGTAATTCACCCCTCCACTTT. It translates to CSARSDRGGNSPLHF.

Note on this clonotype: The size of this beta chain means little, since it is a stray read in a library made for alpha chains. J is TRBJ1-5 and V is TRBV12-3 or TRBV12-4; D perhaps matches TRBD1 (6 bases). V shed 6 bases and J shed 5 bases, with 14 bases lying between them. The CDR3 runs 14 residues. The DNA of the CDR3 is TGTGCCAGCAGAATCTGGGGGGCCGATCAGCCCCAGCATTTT. It is translated as CASRIWGADQPQHF.

Concerning this clonotype itself: Because this beta chain is a stray read in a library intended to capture alpha chains, its abundance should not be given much weight. The chain employs TRBV6-5 and TRBJ2-1; 7 bases fit TRBD2. CDR3 length equals 14 residues. Germline-derived CDR1 and CDR2 are MNHEY and SVGAGI. Trimming took 6 bases from V and 4 from J; bases not matched to a gene: 6. This chain's CDR3 is CASSWGGRYNEQFF. In nucleotides, the CDR3 is TGTGCCAGCAGCTGGGGAGGGCGGTACAATGAGCAGTTCTTC.

This clonotype is medium-sized. This beta chain represents an off-target read in a library built for alpha chains; its size is of limited meaning. This rearrangement joins TRBV10-3 to TRBJ1-1; D is unclear. The CDR3 has 13 residues. The V end lost 4 bases, the J end lost 8 bases, and 14 bases lay between the germline ends. Germline V gives CDR1 ENHRY, CDR2 SYGVKD. The chain's CDR3 is CAISAAPDQEAFF. The CDR3 nucleotides are TGTGCCATCAGTGCGGCCCCAGATCAAGAAGCTTTCTTT.

Comments on this clonotype: The limits of the CDR3 on the DNA are not certain, so only TCRdb's listed CDR3 is given. This beta chain is an off-target read within a library intended for alpha chains, so its frequency means little. This chain uses TRBV23-1 with TRBJ2-2. TRBV23-1 is filed as an ORF, its function uncertain. The CDR3 is 15 residues long, counting both termini. CDR3 sequence: CASSLRPGIPGSCFF.

By sample share, this clonotype is medium-sized (0.01 to 0.1%). This beta chain is an off-target read within a library intended for alpha chains, so its frequency means little. This chain connects TRBV5-1 to TRBJ1-2, with a weak D call TRBD1 (6 bases). Trimming pared 4 bases from V and 6 bases from J, leaving 13 bases between. CDR1 and CDR2 (germline): SGHRS, YFSETQ. CDR3 length equals 13 residues. This chain's CDR3 is CASSTVAGDGYTF. As DNA, the CDR3 is TGCGCCAGCAGCACGGTGGCAGGGGATGGCTACACCTTC.

Relative to its sample, this clonotype is medium-sized. With the library built for alpha chains, this beta chain is off target and its frequency is not meaningful. The chain recombines TRBV23-1 with TRBJ2-7; no reliable D call. TRBV23-1 is assigned to the ORF class and has an uncertain function. V was trimmed by 4 bases and J by 2 bases, leaving 9 bases between them. The CDR3 spans 13 residues. The CDR3 nucleotides read TGCGCCAGCAGTCGAGGACCACCCTACGAGCAGTACGTC. It specifies CASSRGPPYEQYV.

Judged by abundance, this clonotype is medium-sized (0.01 to 0.1%). In a library made to pick up alpha chains, this beta chain is a stray read with a size that means little. CDR3 residues: CASSQASGGVTDTQYF. Here the CDR3 DNA reads TGTGCCAGCAGCCAAGCCAGCGGGGGGGTCACAGATACGCAGTATTTT. The V gene is TRBV4-2, the J gene TRBJ2-3; 10 nucleotides line up with TRBD2. Trimming at V came to 1 base and at J to 2 bases, leaving 3 bases not matched to a gene. Germline CDR1 LGHNA, CDR2 YNFKEQ. There are 16 residues in the CDR3.

Within the sample, this clonotype is medium-sized. This beta chain came through as a stray read in a library set up for alpha chains, and its size says little. The rearrangement uses TRBV5-1 and TRBJ2-3; D may be TRBD2 (6 bases). Germline CDR1 SGHRS, CDR2 YFSETQ. The CDR3 loop spans 16 amino acids. The V end was cut by 0 bases, the J end by 3 bases, with 14 bases between. The DNA for the CDR3 is TGCGCCAGCAGCTTGGATCGACTGGAGGGTACAGATACGCAGTATTTT. It codes for CASSLDRLEGTDTQYF.

Worth noting for this clonotype: This beta chain was picked up by a library intended for alpha chains and is off target, so its count carries little meaning. The rearrangement uses TRBV5-1 and TRBJ2-3; either TRBD1 or TRBD2 may fit D (6 bases each). Germline loops: CDR1 SGHRS, CDR2 YFSETQ. Between the trimmed V and J ends, which lost 0 bases and 3 bases, there was a span of 11 bases. This CDR3 has 15 residues. CDR3 coding DNA: TGCGCCAGCAGCTTGGCAGGAGGGGGGACAGATACGCAGTATTTT. This gives the protein CASSLAGGGTDTQYF.

This clonotype is medium-sized (0.01 to 0.1%) by share. Because the library targeted alpha chains, this beta chain is an off-target read whose size means little. The DNA of the CDR3 is TGCAGTGCTAGTTTCCCTACTCACCAAGAGACCCAGTACTTC. Protein product: CSASFPTHQETQYF. This sequence joins TRBV20-1 and TRBJ2-5; no definite D call. Trimming left V 3 bases short and J 0 bases short, with 11 bases between. Germline V lookup: CDR1 DFQATT, CDR2 SNEGSKA (reference sequence). The CDR3 is 14 residues long.

A note on this clonotype: Within a library made for alpha chains, this beta chain is off target, and its count is uninformative. The chain couples TRBV7-2 to TRBJ1-4, with TRBD1 as a possible D gene (6 bases). The germline CDR1 and CDR2 sequences are SGHTA and FQGNSA. V was shortened by 5 bases and J by 5 bases, with 12 bases between the two germline ends. The length of the CDR3 is 14 residues. CDR3 residues: CASSPGTRNEKLFF. The CDR3 nucleotides are TGTGCCAGCAGCCCCGGGACACGAAATGAAAAACTGTTTTTT.

By share of the sample, this clonotype is medium-sized. Because this beta chain is a stray read in a library intended to capture alpha chains, its abundance should not be given much weight. The chain employs TRBV7-9 and TRBJ1-2; 7 bases map to TRBD1. Germline values: CDR1 SEHNR, CDR2 FQNEAQ (reference sequence). Trimming took 1 base from V and 6 from J; bases not matched to a gene: 2. The CDR3 consists of 13 residues. As DNA, the CDR3 is TGTGCCAGCAGCTTAGAAACAGGGGATGGCTACACCTTC. Protein product: CASSLETGDGYTF.

Relative to its sample, this clonotype is medium-sized. A library prepared for alpha chains yielded this beta chain as an off-target read; its size is of little meaning. V is TRBV7-2 and J is TRBJ2-1, with TRBD2 identical over 11 bases. The CDR3 spans 15 residues. Germline CDR1 and CDR2: SGHTA and FQGNSA. J gave up 5 bases and V 5 bases, and 5 bases lay outside the gene matches. The CDR3 loop is CASSLTSGGHNEQFF. Written as DNA, the CDR3 is TGTGCCAGCAGCCTTACTAGCGGGGGACACAATGAGCAGTTCTTC.